The rows below give T cell receptor beta chains drawn from one sample of a study of identical twins. TCRdb passed the 5' RACE reads through MiXCR, listing each CDR3 protein once. This table holds about 700,000 distinct CDR3 sequences, 8.6% found once. This sample also belongs to another study, concerning yellow fever vaccine responses in identical twins.

The sequencing input was PBMCs. Every receptor here comes from a woman younger than 30 in good health. The CDR3 runs from the conserved cysteine through the conserved F or W. A D gene is named only where the DNA matches it firmly. Clone size appears in some rows only: once, few, many, or a class for an expanded clone.

v_gene: TRBV7-8; abundance: few; d_gene: .; j_gene: TRBJ2-2; CDR3aa: CASSLDYEAAANTGELFF; CDR3nt: TGTGCCAGCAGCTTAGATTATGAGGCAGCGGCGAACACCGGGGAGCTGTTTTTT
v_gene: TRBV27; abundance: .; d_gene: .; j_gene: TRBJ2-2; CDR3aa: CASSLYRFTGELFF; CDR3nt: TGTGCCAGCAGTTTATACCGGTTCACCGGGGAGCTGTTTTTT
v_gene: TRBV19; abundance: .; d_gene: TRBD1; j_gene: TRBJ2-1; CDR3aa: CASKGAPSSGYSYNEQFF; CDR3nt: TGTGCCAGTAAGGGGGCGCCTTCCTCCGGATACTCCTACAATGAGCAGTTCTTC
v_gene: TRBV5-1; abundance: many; d_gene: TRBD1; j_gene: TRBJ2-3; CDR3aa: CASSYQQGIRGDTQYF; CDR3nt: TGCGCCAGCAGCTACCAACAGGGGATCCGGGGAGATACGCAGTATTTT
v_gene: TRBV24-1; abundance: many; d_gene: TRBD2; j_gene: TRBJ2-3; CDR3aa: CATSDFFASGSPSTDTQYF; CDR3nt: TGTGCCACCAGTGACTTCTTTGCTAGCGGGTCACCTAGCACAGATACGCAGTATTTT
v_gene: TRBV24-1; abundance: .; d_gene: .; j_gene: TRBJ2-1; CDR3aa: CATSDPTREENNEQFF; CDR3nt: TGTGCCACCAGTGACCCGACTAGAGAGGAAAACAATGAGCAGTTCTTC
v_gene: TRBV20-1; abundance: many; d_gene: TRBD2; j_gene: TRBJ2-2; CDR3aa: CSARRGGLPGGELFF; CDR3nt: TGCAGTGCTAGACGGGGGGGCCTTCCTGGCGGGGAGCTGTTTTTT
v_gene: TRBV20-1; abundance: many; d_gene: .; j_gene: TRBJ2-4; CDR3aa: CSARLIRLAKNIQYF; CDR3nt: TGCAGTGCTAGATTGATACGACTAGCCAAAAACATTCAGTACTTC
v_gene: TRBV5-5; abundance: few; d_gene: TRBD1; j_gene: TRBJ2-5; CDR3aa: CASSLYLDRGGETQYF; CDR3nt: TGTGCCAGCAGCCTCTACCTGGACAGGGGTGGAGAGACCCAGTACTTC
v_gene: TRBV28; abundance: .; d_gene: .; j_gene: TRBJ1-1; CDR3aa: CASSFLRNAEAFF; CDR3nt: TGTGCCAGCAGTTTCCTCAGGAATGCTGAAGCTTTCTTT
v_gene: TRBV28; abundance: few; d_gene: TRBD2; j_gene: TRBJ2-7; CDR3aa: CASSVSGTSSYEQYF; CDR3nt: TGTGCCAGCAGTGTCTCCGGGACTAGCTCCTACGAGCAGTACTTC
v_gene: TRBV21-1; abundance: many; d_gene: .; j_gene: TRBJ2-1; CDR3aa: CASSKALRTTNLIPSSYNEQFF; CDR3nt: TGTGCCAGCAGCAAAGCGCTAAGGACTACCAATTTAATTCCTAGCTCCTACAATGAGCAGTTCTTC
v_gene: TRBV27; abundance: .; d_gene: .; j_gene: TRBJ2-2; CDR3aa: CASKRGATGELFF; CDR3nt: TGTGCCAGCAAAAGGGGGGCCACCGGGGAGCTGTTTTTT
v_gene: TRBV6-6; abundance: few; d_gene: .; j_gene: TRBJ2-7; CDR3aa: CASSYGSSDEQYF; CDR3nt: TGTGCCAGCAGTTACGGGAGCAGTGACGAGCAGTACTTC
v_gene: TRBV28; abundance: few; d_gene: .; j_gene: TRBJ2-7; CDR3aa: CAISADRDRNPYEQYF; CDR3nt: TGTGCCATCAGCGCAGACCGGGACCGAAATCCCTACGAGCAGTACTTC
v_gene: TRBV12-3/TRBV12-4; abundance: many; d_gene: .; j_gene: TRBJ2-3; CDR3aa: CASAATRADTQYF; CDR3nt: TGTGCCAGCGCAGCGACGAGGGCAGATACGCAGTATTTT
v_gene: TRBV7-2; abundance: few; d_gene: .; j_gene: TRBJ1-1; CDR3aa: CASSLGDRLNTEAFF; CDR3nt: TGTGCCAGCAGCTTAGGAGACAGATTGAACACTGAAGCTTTCTTT
v_gene: TRBV7-3; abundance: few; d_gene: TRBD1; j_gene: TRBJ1-1; CDR3aa: CASSLTRTGEAFF; CDR3nt: TGTGCCAGCAGCTTAACCCGGACAGGAGAAGCTTTCTTT
v_gene: TRBV5-6; abundance: many; d_gene: TRBD1; j_gene: TRBJ1-4; CDR3aa: CASSWDRGGDEKLFF; CDR3nt: TGTGCCAGCAGCTGGGACAGGGGGGGAGATGAAAAACTGTTTTTT
v_gene: TRBV9; abundance: .; d_gene: .; j_gene: TRBJ1-2; CDR3aa: CASSASAEANYGYTF; CDR3nt: TGTGCCAGCAGCGCCTCGGCCGAGGCTAACTATGGCTACACCTTC
v_gene: TRBV7-8; abundance: few; d_gene: TRBD2; j_gene: TRBJ2-7; CDR3aa: CASSLWREYREQYF; CDR3nt: TGTGCCAGCAGCTTATGGCGGGAGTACCGCGAGCAGTACTTC
v_gene: TRBV7-2; abundance: .; d_gene: TRBD1; j_gene: TRBJ1-5; CDR3aa: CASSPRDRGVQPQHF; CDR3nt: TGTGCCAGCAGCCCCCGGGACAGGGGGGTTCAGCCCCAGCATTTT
v_gene: TRBV29-1; abundance: few; d_gene: .; j_gene: TRBJ2-1; CDR3aa: CSVVTTEQFF; CDR3nt: TGCAGCGTTGTGACAACTGAGCAGTTCTTC
v_gene: TRBV4-3; abundance: .; d_gene: TRBD2; j_gene: TRBJ2-1; CDR3aa: CASSQRLAGTDNEQFF; CDR3nt: TGCGCCAGCAGCCAAAGACTAGCGGGGACCGACAATGAGCAGTTCTTC
v_gene: TRBV28; abundance: .; d_gene: TRBD1; j_gene: TRBJ1-6; CDR3aa: CASSILQGGEYSYNSPLHF; CDR3nt: TGTGCCAGCAGTATACTACAGGGGGGGGAATACTCCTATAATTCACCCCTCCACTTT
v_gene: TRBV6-5; abundance: .; d_gene: TRBD2; j_gene: TRBJ2-3; CDR3aa: CASSSSGSLIRGDTQYF; CDR3nt: TGTGCCAGCAGTTCAAGCGGGAGCTTAATTAGAGGGGATACGCAGTATTTT
v_gene: TRBV20-1; abundance: .; d_gene: TRBD1; j_gene: TRBJ2-2; CDR3aa: CSGETGKNTGELFF; CDR3nt: TGCAGTGGGGAGACAGGGAAAAACACCGGGGAGCTGTTTTTT
v_gene: TRBV6-5; abundance: few; d_gene: TRBD2; j_gene: TRBJ2-5; CDR3aa: CASSYAGEETQYF; CDR3nt: TGTGCCAGCAGTTATGCGGGGGAAGAGACCCAGTACTTC
v_gene: TRBV7-2; abundance: .; d_gene: .; j_gene: TRBJ2-3; CDR3aa: CASSPDGSSTQYF; CDR3nt: TGTGCCAGCAGCCCCGACGGATCAAGTACGCAGTATTTT
v_gene: TRBV7-9; abundance: .; d_gene: .; j_gene: TRBJ1-5; CDR3aa: CASSLATGSNQPQHF; CDR3nt: TGTGCCAGCAGCTTAGCGACAGGTAGCAATCAGCCCCAGCATTTT
v_gene: TRBV4-3; abundance: few; d_gene: TRBD1; j_gene: TRBJ2-7; CDR3aa: CASSPHRGRYEQYF; CDR3nt: TGCGCCAGCAGCCCGCACAGGGGGCGCTACGAGCAGTACTTC
v_gene: TRBV7-6; abundance: few; d_gene: TRBD2; j_gene: TRBJ2-5; CDR3aa: CASSLMAGGIETQYF; CDR3nt: TGTGCCAGCAGCTTAATGGCGGGGGGCATCGAGACCCAGTACTTC
v_gene: TRBV9; abundance: .; d_gene: TRBD1; j_gene: TRBJ1-1; CDR3aa: CASSLPGGTNTEAFF; CDR3nt: TGTGCCAGCAGCCTCCCAGGGGGAACGAACACTGAAGCTTTCTTT
v_gene: TRBV10-3; abundance: few; d_gene: .; j_gene: TRBJ2-1; CDR3aa: CAISESRVEQFF; CDR3nt: TGTGCCATCAGTGAGTCCAGAGTTGAGCAGTTCTTC
v_gene: TRBV11-3; abundance: .; d_gene: TRBD1; j_gene: TRBJ2-4; CDR3aa: CASSSTGENIQYF; CDR3nt: TGTGCCAGCAGCTCCACAGGGGAAAACATTCAGTACTTC
v_gene: TRBV5-1; abundance: few; d_gene: TRBD1; j_gene: TRBJ1-6; CDR3aa: CASSPTGIDSPLHF; CDR3nt: TGCGCCAGCAGCCCGACAGGGATAGATTCACCCCTCCACTTT
v_gene: TRBV4-2; abundance: .; d_gene: TRBD2; j_gene: TRBJ2-5; CDR3aa: CASSQDSGGSETQYF; CDR3nt: TGTGCCAGCAGCCAAGATAGCGGGGGGTCAGAGACCCAGTACTTC
v_gene: TRBV28; abundance: .; d_gene: .; j_gene: TRBJ2-7; CDR3aa: CASSGTAFYEQYF; CDR3nt: TGTGCCAGCAGTGGGACTGCATTTTACGAGCAGTACTTC
v_gene: TRBV7-8; abundance: few; d_gene: TRBD1; j_gene: TRBJ1-2; CDR3aa: CASSLMTGGLYGYTF; CDR3nt: TGTGCCAGCAGCTTAATGACAGGGGGCCTCTATGGCTACACCTTC
v_gene: TRBV20-1; abundance: .; d_gene: .; j_gene: TRBJ2-7; CDR3aa: CSARASETWAVYEQYF; CDR3nt: TGCAGTGCTAGAGCATCGGAGACATGGGCCGTCTACGAGCAGTACTTC
v_gene: TRBV7-9; abundance: .; d_gene: TRBD1; j_gene: TRBJ1-2; CDR3aa: CASSLKVMGQNYGYTF; CDR3nt: TGTGCCAGCAGCTTAAAGGTGATGGGACAGAACTATGGCTACACCTTC
v_gene: TRBV15; abundance: .; d_gene: TRBD2; j_gene: TRBJ2-1; CDR3aa: CATSPRLSGSGFNEQFF; CDR3nt: TGTGCCACCAGCCCCCGTCTTAGCGGGAGTGGTTTCAATGAGCAGTTCTTC
v_gene: TRBV7-3; abundance: few; d_gene: .; j_gene: TRBJ2-3; CDR3aa: CASARGRTDTQYF; CDR3nt: TGTGCCAGCGCTCGGGGGCGCACAGATACGCAGTATTTT
v_gene: TRBV5-6; abundance: few; d_gene: .; j_gene: TRBJ2-7; CDR3aa: CASTTVLRAYEQYF; CDR3nt: TGTGCCAGCACCACCGTTCTACGAGCCTACGAGCAGTACTTC
v_gene: TRBV27; abundance: few; d_gene: .; j_gene: TRBJ2-7; CDR3aa: CASREPGPIYEQYF; CDR3nt: TGTGCCAGCAGGGAGCCGGGACCTATATACGAGCAGTACTTC
v_gene: TRBV5-1; abundance: .; d_gene: TRBD2; j_gene: TRBJ2-7; CDR3aa: CASSPGLLESQYF; CDR3nt: TGCGCCAGCAGCCCGGGACTACTTGAGTCGCAGTACTTC
v_gene: TRBV15; abundance: .; d_gene: .; j_gene: TRBJ2-5; CDR3aa: CATADKRGSETQYF; CDR3nt: TGTGCCACCGCGGACAAACGAGGGTCAGAGACCCAGTACTTC
v_gene: TRBV27; abundance: few; d_gene: .; j_gene: TRBJ2-3; CDR3aa: CASSLDPAPSTDTQYF; CDR3nt: TGTGCCAGCAGTTTAGATCCGGCACCCAGCACAGATACGCAGTATTTT
v_gene: TRBV7-9; abundance: many; d_gene: .; j_gene: TRBJ2-2; CDR3aa: CASSLEIGELFF; CDR3nt: TGTGCCAGCAGCTTAGAAATCGGGGAGCTGTTTTTT
v_gene: TRBV3-1; abundance: .; d_gene: TRBD2; j_gene: TRBJ2-1; CDR3aa: CASSLKAVTSGETYNEQFF; CDR3nt: TGTGCCAGCAGCCTGAAGGCAGTCACTAGCGGAGAGACCTACAATGAGCAGTTCTTC
v_gene: TRBV12-3/TRBV12-4; abundance: few; d_gene: .; j_gene: TRBJ2-1; CDR3aa: CASSFGRADEQFF; CDR3nt: TGTGCCAGCAGTTTTGGCCGTGCAGATGAGCAGTTCTTC
v_gene: TRBV9; abundance: few; d_gene: .; j_gene: TRBJ2-1; CDR3aa: CASSVVGGYNEQFF; CDR3nt: TGTGCCAGCAGCGTAGTTGGAGGTTACAATGAGCAGTTCTTC
v_gene: TRBV7-2; abundance: once; d_gene: .; j_gene: TRBJ2-3; CDR3aa: CASSSSVDTQYF; CDR3nt: TGTGCCAGCAGCTCTAGTGTGGATACGCAGTATTTT
v_gene: TRBV27; abundance: few; d_gene: TRBD2; j_gene: TRBJ2-3; CDR3aa: CASSPRTSGVNTQYF; CDR3nt: TGTGCCAGCAGTCCTCGGACTAGCGGGGTAAATACGCAGTATTTT
v_gene: TRBV20-1; abundance: few; d_gene: TRBD2; j_gene: TRBJ2-5; CDR3aa: CSARLAGGSWTQYF; CDR3nt: TGCAGCGCCCGACTAGCGGGGGGCTCATGGACCCAGTACTTC
v_gene: TRBV6-5; abundance: .; d_gene: .; j_gene: TRBJ1-4; CDR3aa: CASSYSGKVEKLFF; CDR3nt: TGTGCCAGCAGTTACTCGGGAAAGGTGGAAAAACTGTTTTTT